This T cell receptor beta chain emerged from a study of cytomegalovirus exposure and HLA in healthy donors. General observations from the study: The listing of 150 to 200 TCR beta chains classed them as cytomegalovirus-associated.

To note about this clone: Its cognate antigen is unknown.

With 60 Vbeta and 13 Jbeta primers, the PCR was carried out. The repertoire was sequenced with immunoSEQ multiplex PCR; TCRdb's copy has only in-frame clones and lacks some. The sample lists fewer than 150,000 clones, about 79% seen once, with roughly 3% in the top ten. The sample comprised PBMCs. The sequence was obtained from a male donor in good health and CMV-seronegative.

This CDR3 reads CASGFYYEQYF. CDR3 coding DNA: TGTGCTAGTGGTTTCTACTACGAGCAGTACTTC. The rearrangement uses TRBV12-5 and TRBJ2-7, with unresolved D. CDR1 is LGHNT, CDR2 FRNRAP, per germline. The V end was cut by 3 bases, the J end by 3 bases, with 3 bases between. The length of the CDR3 is 11 residues.